Following are 16 T cell receptor beta chains from one sample sequenced in a study of blood T cell repertoires in COVID-19. Using immunoSEQ multiplex PCR, the repertoire was profiled, and TCRdb retains in-frame clones only, with some absent. The data contain fewer than 55,000 clones, roughly four fifths of them singletons. What was sequenced was peripheral blood. The receptors were sampled from a woman aged 60-70 years with acute or convalescent COVID-19.

The chain recombines TRBV11-2 with TRBJ1-2; possible D gene TRBD1, 6 bases. Trimming removed 5 bases at V and 5 bases at J, with 21 bases between. Germline V lookup: CDR1 SGHAT, CDR2 FQNNGV. The CDR3 has 16 residues. As DNA, the CDR3 is TGTGCCAGCAGCCCCGTTGGGAGGGGGTCAAGTTATGGCTACACCTTC. The encoded protein is CASSPVGRGSSYGYTF.

This clone was found a few times. The V and J genes are TRBV27 and TRBJ1-5; weak D call: TRBD1 (5 bases). The ends were cut back, 2 bases at V and 5 bases at J, with 10 bases in the middle. Per the germline V gene, CDR1 is MNHEY and CDR2 is SMNVEV (reference sequence). The CDR3 loop spans 14 amino acids. The CDR3 DNA sequence: TGTGCCAGCAGTTTAGTCAGGGTTGATCAGCCCCAGCATTTT. Residues: CASSLVRVDQPQHF.

J is TRBJ2-7 and V is TRBV15; D remains unclear. CDR3 length: 15 residues. Trimming took off 0 bases at V and 2 bases at J, with 11 bases between the two ends. The germline V gene has CDR1 LNHNV and CDR2 YYDKDF (reference sequence). The CDR3 spells CATSRDRGGTYEQYF. The CDR3 region has the DNA TGTGCCACCAGCAGAGACCGAGGCGGCACCTACGAGCAGTACTTC.

The V call is TRBV7-8, the J call TRBJ2-5; 12 nucleotides match TRBD2. The germline V gene has CDR1 SGHVS and CDR2 FQNEAQ. The CDR3 consists of 15 residues. The trim removed 4 bases at V and 5 bases at J, leaving 5 bases unmatched. DNA for the CDR3: TGTGCCAGCAGCTCATCTAGCGGGGGGGTCGAGACCCAGTACTTC. This translates into CASSSSSGGVETQYF.

The chain recombines TRBV3-1 (or the pseudogene TRBV3-2) with TRBJ1-1, with a tentative D call TRBD1 (5 bases). The CDR3 totals 16 residues. Trimming shortened V by 0 bases and J by 0 bases, and 11 bases separated the two germline ends. The germline CDR1 and CDR2 sequences are LGHDT and YNNKEL (reference sequence). This CDR3 reads CASSQDVDSMNTEAFF. CDR3 in DNA: TGTGCCAGCAGCCAAGATGTCGACAGCATGAACACTGAAGCTTTCTTT.

This clone was picked up one time. This chain uses TRBV3-1 (or the pseudogene TRBV3-2) with TRBJ1-4; 7 nucleotides line up with TRBD1. Germline values: CDR1 LGHDT, CDR2 YNNKEL (reference sequence). After removal of 6 bases from V and 4 bases from J, the junction contained 8 bases not matched to a gene. The CDR3 spans 15 residues. The CDR3 sequence: CASRRQGSSNEKLFF. The CDR3 DNA sequence: TGTGCCAGCAGGCGACAGGGCTCGAGTAATGAAAAACTGTTTTTT.

This sequence joins TRBV19 and TRBJ2-7; tentatively, D is TRBD2 (6 bases). The germline CDR1 and CDR2 sequences are LNHDA and SQIVND (reference sequence). This CDR3 has 14 residues. Trimming left V 4 bases short and J 0 bases short, with 10 bases between. CDR3 protein: CASSRYGGSYEQYF. Written as DNA, the CDR3 is TGTGCCAGTAGTAGGTACGGGGGCTCCTACGAGCAGTACTTC.

The chain recombines TRBV19 with TRBJ1-2, with 10 bases fitting TRBD1. In germline, CDR1 is LNHDA, CDR2 SQIVND (reference sequence). This CDR3 is built from 16 residues. The V and J ends lost 5 bases and 0 bases, in that order; junction bases with no gene match: 6. CDR3 nucleotides: TGTGCCAGTAGTTCGAGAGACAGGGGGCCTAACTATGGCTACACCTTC. Amino acids: CASSSRDRGPNYGYTF.

V usage is TRBV5-1 and J usage is TRBJ1-1; D uncertain. CDR3 length equals 13 residues. The V gene lost 4 bases and the J gene lost 2 bases, with 9 bases spanning the gap. The germline V gene has CDR1 SGHRS and CDR2 YFSETQ. Here the CDR3 DNA reads TGCGCCAGCAGCCAGGATAGAAACACTGAAGCTTTCTTT. Its translation is CASSQDRNTEAFF.

The chain has TRBV5-5 and TRBJ2-3; 10 bases line up with TRBD2. Germline CDR1 reads SGHKS; CDR2 reads YYEKEE (reference sequence). CDR3 length: 15 residues. V was pared by 5 bases and J by 1 base, with 4 bases of the junction left unmatched. Here the CDR3 reads CASSQREGGTDTQYF. CDR3 in DNA: TGTGCCAGCAGTCAGCGGGAGGGGGGCACAGATACGCAGTATTTT.

The chain employs TRBV14 and TRBJ1-2; 9 bases are shared with TRBD1. Germline CDR1 is SGHDN and CDR2 is FVKESK. The CDR3 extends over 14 amino acids. The J segment lost 9 bases and the V segment lost 6 bases, leaving 11 bases of the junction unmatched. The CDR3 nucleotides are TGTGCCAGCAGTCCGGACAGGGGAATTTTAAGCTACACCTTC. Protein sequence: CASSPDRGILSYTF.

V and J are TRBV28 and TRBJ2-1, with a possible D match to TRBD2 (6 bases). The CDR3 is 15 residues long. V dropped 4 bases and J dropped 12 bases, with 22 bases sitting between them. CDR1 and CDR2 (germline): MDHEN, SYDVKM. CDR3 protein: CASSYRGTGPPVQFF. The CDR3 nucleotides are TGTGCCAGCAGTTATCGGGGGACGGGGCCCCCTGTGCAGTTCTTC.

This clone showed up just a few times. The chain is built from TRBV7-2 and TRBJ1-1; no firm D call. The V gene's germline CDR1 is SGHTA and CDR2 FQGNSA. This CDR3 is built from 13 residues. Trimming left V 3 bases short and J 5 bases short, with 10 bases between. The CDR3 region has the DNA TGTGCCAGCAGCTTCGCGGGTGGGACTGAAGCTTTCTTT. Protein: CASSFAGGTEAFF.

The chain employs TRBV2 and TRBJ1-5; tentatively, D is TRBD1 (5 bases). Germline values: CDR1 SNHLY, CDR2 FYNNEI. There are 13 residues in the CDR3. Deletions cut 10 bases from V and 3 bases from J, with 13 bases between. The CDR3 DNA is TGTGCCACCCAGGGAGGGGTCAATCAGCCCCAGCATTTT. Translated, it gives CATQGGVNQPQHF.

The J gene is TRBJ1-4, the V gene TRBV7-9; perhaps TRBD1 as D (5 bases). The CDR3 loop spans 18 amino acids. Trimming stripped 1 base from V and 8 bases from J, with 23 bases between. In germline, CDR1 is SEHNR, CDR2 FQNEAQ (reference sequence). CDR3 sequence reads: CASSLGSSGLAGNEKLFF. CDR3 nucleotide sequence: TGTGCCAGCAGCTTAGGAAGTTCCGGGCTCGCAGGGAACGAAAAACTGTTTTTT. Using reference TRBV7-9 and TRBJ1-4 for the parts outside the CDR3, the full variable domain is DTGVSQNPRHKITKRGQNVTFRCDPISEHNRLYWYRQTLGQGPEFLTYFQNEAQLEKSRLLSDRFSAERPKGSFSTLEIQRTEQGDSAMYLCASSLGSSGLAGNEKLFFGSGTQLSVL.

This chain links TRBV5-1 with TRBJ1-4, with a tentative D call TRBD1 (5 bases). V was pared by 0 bases and J by 8 bases, with 17 bases between. Germline values: CDR1 SGHRS, CDR2 YFSETQ. CDR3 size: 16 residues. The DNA of the CDR3 is TGCGCCAGCAGCTTGGCCGGTCGGGGGGTATCGGAAAAACTGTTTTTT. It codes for CASSLAGRGVSEKLFF.